These T cell receptor beta chains were read from a single sample in a study of T cell repertoires in cytomegalovirus infection. TCRdb used MiXCR to reprocess the reads, holding one entry per CDR3 protein. The sample includes some 390,000 distinct CDR3 sequences, 15% to 20% seen only once; the top ten take less than 9.5%. Sequencing was done on a sample of PBMCs. These receptors all come from a human donor in good health (CMV status not recorded). Some clones in this sample may be carry-over from other donors' samples. Each CDR3 is given with its conserved first and last residue. Fields, in order: clone size, D gene, J gene, V gene, CDR3 DNA, CDR3 protein. A D gene is named only where the DNA matches it firmly. A clone size is listed for some rows: how often the clone was seen (once, few, many), or a class if it is expanded.

few TRBD2 TRBJ2-1 TRBV3-1 TGTGCCAGCAGCCAAGCGGGGGGGCCGGATTTTGAGCAGTTCTTC CASSQAGGPDFEQFF
few - TRBJ2-1 TRBV7-2 TGTGCCAGCAGCCTTAAAGGGGCCTCGAATGAGCAGTTCTTC CASSLKGASNEQFF
few TRBD1 TRBJ1-4 TRBV4-3 TGCGCCAGCAGCCTTACCCCCGGGACAGGGGGTGAAAAACTGTTTTTT CASSLTPGTGGEKLFF
few TRBD1 TRBJ1-2 TRBV7-6 TGTGCCAGCAGCCCCTGGGACAGACCAGAGGGCTACACCTTC CASSPWDRPEGYTF
many - TRBJ1-4 TRBV7-2 TGTGCCAGCAGCTTAGACAGCGCGAGTGAAAAACTGTTTTTT CASSLDSASEKLFF
- - TRBJ1-1 TRBV13 TGTGCCAGCACCACCCGGACCCCCGTGAACACTGAAGCTTTCTTT CASTTRTPVNTEAFF
- TRBD2 TRBJ2-1 TRBV11-2 TGTGCCAGCAGCATTAGTACCGGGGACTACCTTACGTGGGAGCAGTTCTTC CASSISTGDYLTWEQFF
few - TRBJ1-1 TRBV5-5 TGTGCCAGCAGCTCCCCTCCCGGCAGGGGAGGGTTGAACACTGAAGCTTTCTTT CASSSPPGRGGLNTEAFF
- - TRBJ1-6 TRBV5-1 TGCGCCAGCAGCTTAAGGGACTTAAATTCACCCCTCCACTTT CASSLRDLNSPLHF
few TRBD2 TRBJ2-1 TRBV20-1 TGCAGTGCTAGAGATCTCAGGACTAGCGGGAGGGAGTTCTTC CSARDLRTSGREFF
- - TRBJ1-2 TRBV18 TGTGCCAGCTCACTAGGCGAGGGCTACACCTTC CASSLGEGYTF
many - TRBJ2-6 TRBV7-2 TGTGCCAGCGGGGGGGCCAACGTCCTGACTTTC CASGGANVLTF
many - TRBJ1-2 TRBV12-3/TRBV12-4 TGTGCCAGCAGTCATTCCCGTAACTATGGCTACACCTTC CASSHSRNYGYTF
- TRBD2 TRBJ2-7 TRBV11-2 TGTGCCAGCAGCTTACCCCGGGACAGAGTAACTAGCGGGAGGTTTATTTTTTACGAGCAGTACTTC CASSLPRDRVTSGRFIFYEQYF
many TRBD1 TRBJ2-7 TRBV12-3/TRBV12-4 TGTGCCAGCAGTTGGACTTTGGGACAGGTGATACCCTACGAGCAGTACTTC CASSWTLGQVIPYEQYF
- TRBD1 TRBJ2-7 TRBV6-5 TGTGCCAGCAGTTACTCCGGGACAGGGGTGTACGAGCAGTACTTC CASSYSGTGVYEQYF
- - TRBJ2-2 TRBV7-9 TGTGCCAGCAGCTTCCCTCCAGGGGGAGGAACACCCGGGGAGCTGTTTTTT CASSFPPGGGTPGELFF
many - TRBJ2-5 TRBV7-2 TGTGCCAGCAGCTTAGTGAGAGCGACCCAAGAGACCCAGTACTTC CASSLVRATQETQYF
many TRBD1 TRBJ2-7 TRBV7-2 TGTGCCAGCAGCCCCGAAGGCGGACAGGGGGCCTACGAGCAGTACTTC CASSPEGGQGAYEQYF
- TRBD1 TRBJ1-2 TRBV6-5 TGTGCCAGCAGAGCCGGGACAGAAGGCTACACCTTC CASRAGTEGYTF
few TRBD2 TRBJ2-2 TRBV6-6 TGTGCCAGCAGTTACTCGGGGGTAGCGGGAGGTGGGGAGCTGTTTTTT CASSYSGVAGGGELFF
- - TRBJ1-2 TRBV5-1 TGCGCCAGCAGCTTGGGAGACGCTAACTATGGCTACACCTTC CASSLGDANYGYTF
many TRBD1 TRBJ1-3 TRBV7-9 TGTGCCAGCAGCCCCGGACAGGGTAGTATCAACACCATATATTTT CASSPGQGSINTIYF
- - TRBJ2-5 TRBV5-4 TGTGCCAGCAGCTCGGCAACAGGAAGGCAAGAGACCCAGTACTTC CASSSATGRQETQYF
- - TRBJ1-1 TRBV19 TGTGCCAGCTCTTACCGGGGATGGTCCGGGGCTCCGGGACAGAACACTGAAGCTTTCTTT CASSYRGWSGAPGQNTEAFF
many - TRBJ2-1 TRBV7-2 TGTGCCAGCAGCTTAAGCGACAGGAAGCATTGGGGGTCCTACAATGAGCAGTTCTTC CASSLSDRKHWGSYNEQFF
- TRBD1 TRBJ2-5 TRBV28 TGTGCCAGCAGTCAAAGACAGGGGTTCATCGAGACCCAGTACTTC CASSQRQGFIETQYF
- TRBD1 TRBJ2-1 TRBV7-8 TGTGCCAGCAGCTTAGGGGGGACAGGGAGCTACAATGAGCAGTTCTTC CASSLGGTGSYNEQFF
many - TRBJ2-3 TRBV7-2 TGTGCCAGCAGTGCACTGAGGGCCGGTAGAACAGATACGCAGTATTTT CASSALRAGRTDTQYF
many - TRBJ2-1 TRBV28 TGTGCCAGCAGACTCGGGCTCAACAATGAGCAGTTCTTC CASRLGLNNEQFF
many - TRBJ2-2 TRBV7-9 TGTGCCAGCAGCTTAGGGGACGGAAGGGCCGGGGAGCTGTTTTTT CASSLGDGRAGELFF
- TRBD2 TRBJ2-3 TRBV18 TGTGCCAGCTCACCACCGCTAAGCGGGAGTCTGTTAGATACGCAGTATTTT CASSPPLSGSLLDTQYF
many - TRBJ2-2 TRBV11-3 TGTGCCAGCAGCTTCGGGTTCACCGGGGAGCTGTTTTTT CASSFGFTGELFF
many - TRBJ1-4 TRBV6-1 TGTGCCAGCGGGGGCGCAACTAATGAAAAACTGTTTTTT CASGGATNEKLFF
many - TRBJ2-1 TRBV7-2 TGTGCCAGCAGCCTACGGCAGGCTTGGGACTCCTACAATGAGCAGTTCTTC CASSLRQAWDSYNEQFF
many - TRBJ1-5 TRBV6-1 TGTGCCAGCACTGCAACTCTGGGCAGGGCTAATCAGCCCCAGCATTTT CASTATLGRANQPQHF
many - TRBJ1-2 TRBV7-2 TGTGCCAGCAGCCCGGGCCCGTTTTATGGCTACACCTTC CASSPGPFYGYTF
many - TRBJ1-1 TRBV7-9 TGTGCCAGCAGCTTTAGTTCTAACACTGAAGCTTTCTTT CASSFSSNTEAFF
- - TRBJ1-2 TRBV11-2 TGTGCCAGCAGCCCAATGATCTATGGCTACACCTTC CASSPMIYGYTF
many - TRBJ2-7 TRBV6-1 TGTGCCAGCAGGGGTTATCGAGGTAGCTACGAGCAGTACTTC CASRGYRGSYEQYF
many TRBD1 TRBJ1-1 TRBV6-2/TRBV6-3 TGTGCCAGCAGTTACTCGATCCGTCACGACATTCAGGGGGCCACTGAAGCTTTCTTT CASSYSIRHDIQGATEAFF
few - TRBJ1-2 TRBV28 TGTGCCAGCAGTCGAGACGGGAACTATGGCTACACCTTC CASSRDGNYGYTF
- - TRBJ2-1 TRBV5-4 TGTGCCAGCAGCGACCCAAGCGTGAACTCCTACAATGAGCAGTTCTTC CASSDPSVNSYNEQFF
- - TRBJ2-3 TRBV6-5 TGTGCCAGCAGCTATTCGACACGCACAGATACGCAGTATTTT CASSYSTRTDTQYF
many - TRBJ2-7 TRBV6-5 TGTGCCAGCAGCAGGGGTCCGGCCCCCTACGAGCAGTACTTC CASSRGPAPYEQYF
many TRBD2 TRBJ2-7 TRBV12-3/TRBV12-4 TGTGCCAGCAAAACCGGGACTAGCGTCTACGAGCAGTACTTC CASKTGTSVYEQYF
many TRBD1 TRBJ1-1 TRBV7-2 TGTGCCAGCAGGCCGTCGACAGGGATGAACACTGAAGCTTTCTTT CASRPSTGMNTEAFF
few - TRBJ1-2 TRBV19 TGTGCCAGTAGGACAGCTAACTATGGCTACACCTTC CASRTANYGYTF
- - TRBJ2-2 TRBV7-6 TGTGCCAGCAGCACAGATCCCGGGGGCAGCGCCGGGGATCTGTTTTTT CASSTDPGGSAGDLFF
few - TRBJ2-7 TRBV27 TGTGCCAGCAGTCCCCGTAAGGGCAAGTACGAGCAGTACTTC CASSPRKGKYEQYF
few TRBD2 TRBJ2-1 TRBV2 TGTGCCAGCAGGGGGAAGACTAGCGGGAGAGGGGCATGGGAGCAGTTCTTC CASRGKTSGRGAWEQFF
- - TRBJ2-6 TRBV2 TGTGCCAGCATGGATTTCCGAGCCAGTGCCCAGTCTGGGGCCAACGTCCTGACTTTC CASMDFRASAQSGANVLTF